The source of this TCR beta chain is a study of cytomegalovirus exposure and HLA in healthy donors. Notes on the study in general: The records held CMV serostatus as the only immune exposure information. Presence/absence analyses took donor sequencing depth as roughly uniform. According to an earlier analysis, most TCR beta V segments yielded productive rearrangements about 90% or about 30% of the time.

Germline-derived CDR1 and CDR2 are MNHNS and SASEGT. V was shortened by 3 bases and J by 4 bases, with 15 bases between the two germline ends. The CDR3 has 15 residues. As for this clone: The target antigen is unknown.

Healthy donors of bone marrow made up the group. The PCR had 60 Vbeta and 13 Jbeta primers. Assay: immunoSEQ multiplex PCR; the TCRdb copy retains only in-frame clones and omits some. The sample holds 150,000 to 200,000 clones, about 80% seen once. This clonotype was sampled from a woman under 40 in good health and CMV-seropositive. Sample: PBMCs. The chain is built from TRBV6-1 and TRBJ1-2; D ambiguous. In DNA, the CDR3 is TGTGCCAGCAGTGAGGGTCCGGGATTAGGCTATGGCTACACCTTC. Encoded protein: CASSEGPGLGYGYTF.